The T cell receptor (beta chain) under discussion was sequenced for a study of blood T cell repertoires in COVID-19. Study context: Acute and convalescent COVID-19 specimens originated in the United States, Italy and Spain. PBMCs, B-cell-depleted T cells, or T cells provided the cDNA or gDNA that made up the material.

In the source study's methods: Reference gene primer amplification in the assay estimated nucleated cell counts. TCRdb's table, derived via immunoSEQ multiplex PCR, lists solely in-frame clones and lacks some. The D gene and trimming were derived from the DNA, and the V and J assignments and clone size from that table. The top ten clones hold 2% to 2.5% of a sample with some 120,000 clones, about 83% of them seen once. The ends lost 7 bases at V and 4 bases at J; junction bases unmatched: 15. The CDR3 is 15 residues long. The germline V gene encodes CDR1 GTSNPN and CDR2 SVGIG (reference sequence). The sequence came from a woman in her 50s with acute or convalescent COVID-19. The chain links TRBV30 to TRBJ2-7, with 8 positions matching TRBD2. The sequencing input was peripheral blood. Written as DNA, the CDR3 is TGTGCCTCTAATGAACCGGGACTAGTAATGTACGAGCAGTACTTC. It yields the protein CASNEPGLVMYEQYF.